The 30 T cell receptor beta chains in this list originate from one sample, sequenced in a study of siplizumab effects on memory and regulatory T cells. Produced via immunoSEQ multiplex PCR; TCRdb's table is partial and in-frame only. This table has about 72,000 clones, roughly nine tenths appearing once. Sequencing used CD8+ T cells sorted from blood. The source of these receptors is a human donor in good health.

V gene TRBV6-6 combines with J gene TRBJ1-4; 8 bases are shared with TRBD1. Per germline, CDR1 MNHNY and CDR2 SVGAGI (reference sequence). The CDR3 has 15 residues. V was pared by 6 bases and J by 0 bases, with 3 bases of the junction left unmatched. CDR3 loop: CASSKQGATNEKLFF. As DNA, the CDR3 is TGTGCCAGCAGCAAACAGGGGGCAACTAATGAAAAACTGTTTTTT.

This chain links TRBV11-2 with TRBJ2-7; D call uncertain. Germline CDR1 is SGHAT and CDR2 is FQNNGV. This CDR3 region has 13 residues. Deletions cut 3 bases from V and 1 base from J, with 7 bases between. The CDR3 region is CASSFEESYEQYF. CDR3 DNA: TGTGCCAGCAGCTTCGAGGAGTCCTACGAGCAGTACTTC. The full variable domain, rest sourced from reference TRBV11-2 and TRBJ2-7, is EAGVAQSPRYKIIEKRQSVAFWCNPISGHATLYWYQQILGQGPKLLIQFQNNGVVDDSQLPKDRFSAERLKGVDSTLKIQPAKLEDSAVYLCASSFEESYEQYFGPGTRLTVT.

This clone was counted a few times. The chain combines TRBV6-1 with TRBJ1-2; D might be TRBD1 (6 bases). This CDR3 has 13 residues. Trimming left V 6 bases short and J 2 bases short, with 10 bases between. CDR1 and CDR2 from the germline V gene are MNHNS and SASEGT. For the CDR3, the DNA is TGTGCCAGCAGATATCAGGGGAACTATGGCTACACCTTC. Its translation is CASRYQGNYGYTF.

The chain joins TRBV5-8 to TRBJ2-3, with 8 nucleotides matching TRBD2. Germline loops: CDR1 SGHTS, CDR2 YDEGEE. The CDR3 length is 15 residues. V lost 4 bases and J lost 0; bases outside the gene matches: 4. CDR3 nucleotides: TGTGCCAGCAGCCAAATAGCGGGGAGCACAGATACGCAGTATTTT. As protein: CASSQIAGSTDTQYF.

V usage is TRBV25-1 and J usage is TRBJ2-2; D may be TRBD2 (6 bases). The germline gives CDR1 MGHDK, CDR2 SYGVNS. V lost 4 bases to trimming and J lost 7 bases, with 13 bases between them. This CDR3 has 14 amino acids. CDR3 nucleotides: TGTGCCAGCAGTGGCGCGTCGGGGGTCGGGGAGCTGTTTTTT. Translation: CASSGASGVGELFF.

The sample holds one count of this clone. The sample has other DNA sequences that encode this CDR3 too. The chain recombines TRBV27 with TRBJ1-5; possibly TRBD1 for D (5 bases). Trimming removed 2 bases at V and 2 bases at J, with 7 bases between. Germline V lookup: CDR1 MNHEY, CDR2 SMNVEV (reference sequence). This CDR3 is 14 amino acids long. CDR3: CASSLGGGNQPQHF. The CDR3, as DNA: TGTGCCAGCAGTTTAGGAGGGGGCAATCAGCCCCAGCATTTT.

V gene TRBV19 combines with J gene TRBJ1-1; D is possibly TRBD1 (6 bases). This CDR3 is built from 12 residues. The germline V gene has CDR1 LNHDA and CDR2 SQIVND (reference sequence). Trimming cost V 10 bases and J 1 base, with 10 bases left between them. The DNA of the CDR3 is TGTGCCACCGCCAGGGGGAACACTGAAGCTTTCTTT. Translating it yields CATARGNTEAFF.

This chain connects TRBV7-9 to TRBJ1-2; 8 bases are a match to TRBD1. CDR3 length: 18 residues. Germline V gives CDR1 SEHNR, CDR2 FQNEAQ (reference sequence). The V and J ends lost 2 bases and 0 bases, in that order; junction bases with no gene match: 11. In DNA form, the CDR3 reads TGTGCCAGCAGCTTAAACCCAACAGGGGGGGAAACTAACTATGGCTACACCTTC. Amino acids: CASSLNPTGGETNYGYTF.

The CDR3, as DNA: TGCGCCAGCAGCTTGGTTCAGGGGGCCTACGAGCAGTACTTC. It codes for CASSLVQGAYEQYF. This rearrangement joins TRBV5-1 to TRBJ2-7; 7 bases are shared with TRBD1. The CDR3 sequence is 14 residues long. The V gene's germline CDR1 is SGHRS and CDR2 YFSETQ. V dropped 0 bases and J dropped 2; count of bases not matched to a gene: 2.

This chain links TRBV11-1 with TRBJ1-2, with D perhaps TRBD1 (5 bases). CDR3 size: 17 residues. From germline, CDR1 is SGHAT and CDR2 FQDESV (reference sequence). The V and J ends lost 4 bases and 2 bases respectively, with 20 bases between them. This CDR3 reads CASSSQGYEEQNYGYTF. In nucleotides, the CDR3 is TGTGCCAGCAGCTCCCAGGGCTATGAGGAACAGAACTATGGCTACACCTTC.

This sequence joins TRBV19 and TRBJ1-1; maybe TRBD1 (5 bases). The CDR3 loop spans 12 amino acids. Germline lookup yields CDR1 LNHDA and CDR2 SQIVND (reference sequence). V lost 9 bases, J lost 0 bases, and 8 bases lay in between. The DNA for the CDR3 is TGTGCCAGCGGGGCTCTGAACACTGAAGCTTTCTTT. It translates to CASGALNTEAFF.

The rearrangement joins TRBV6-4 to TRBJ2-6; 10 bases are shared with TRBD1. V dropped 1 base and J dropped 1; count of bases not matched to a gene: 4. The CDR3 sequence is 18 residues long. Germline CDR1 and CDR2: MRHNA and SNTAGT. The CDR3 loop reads CASSDLTGGASGANVLTF. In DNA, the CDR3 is TGTGCCAGCAGTGACTTGACAGGGGGCGCATCTGGGGCCAACGTCCTGACTTTC.

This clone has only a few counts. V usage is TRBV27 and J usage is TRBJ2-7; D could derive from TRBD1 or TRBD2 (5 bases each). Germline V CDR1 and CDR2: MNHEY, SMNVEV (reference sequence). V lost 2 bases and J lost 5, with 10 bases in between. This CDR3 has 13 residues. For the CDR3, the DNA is TGTGCCAGCAGTTTAGCGGGCAGGGACGAGCAGTACTTC. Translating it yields CASSLAGRDEQYF.

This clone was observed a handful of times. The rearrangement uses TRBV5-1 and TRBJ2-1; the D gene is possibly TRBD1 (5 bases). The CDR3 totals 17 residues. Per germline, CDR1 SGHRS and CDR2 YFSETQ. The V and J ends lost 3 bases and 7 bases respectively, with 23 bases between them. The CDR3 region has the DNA TGCGCCAGCAGCTCTCCAATGGACAAAGGGAATTGGAATGAGCAGTTCTTC. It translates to CASSSPMDKGNWNEQFF.

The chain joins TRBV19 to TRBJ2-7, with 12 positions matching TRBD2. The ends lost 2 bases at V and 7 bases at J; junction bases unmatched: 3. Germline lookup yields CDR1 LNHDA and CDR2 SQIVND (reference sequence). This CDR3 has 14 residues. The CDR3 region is CASSILAGGREQYF. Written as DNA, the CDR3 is TGTGCCAGTAGTATACTAGCGGGAGGGCGGGAGCAGTACTTC.

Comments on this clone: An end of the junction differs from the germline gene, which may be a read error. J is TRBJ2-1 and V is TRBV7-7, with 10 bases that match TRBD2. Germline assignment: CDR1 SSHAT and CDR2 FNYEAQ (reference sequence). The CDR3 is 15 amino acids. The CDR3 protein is CASSQGLAADNEQFF. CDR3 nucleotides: TGTGCTAGCAGCCAAGGACTAGCGGCAGACAATGAGCAGTTCTTC.

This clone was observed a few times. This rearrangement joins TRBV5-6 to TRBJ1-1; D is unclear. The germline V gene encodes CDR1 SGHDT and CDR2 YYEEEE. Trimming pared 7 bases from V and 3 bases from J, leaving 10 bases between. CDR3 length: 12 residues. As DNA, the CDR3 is TGTGCCAGCTCGAATGACCACACTGAAGCTTTCTTT. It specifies CASSNDHTEAFF. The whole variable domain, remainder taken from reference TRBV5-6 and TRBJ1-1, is DAGVTQSPTHLIKTRGQQVTLRCSPKSGHDTVSWYQQALGQGPQFIFQYYEEEERQRGNFPDRFSGHQFPNYSSELNVNALLLGDSALYLCASSNDHTEAFFGQGTRLTVV.

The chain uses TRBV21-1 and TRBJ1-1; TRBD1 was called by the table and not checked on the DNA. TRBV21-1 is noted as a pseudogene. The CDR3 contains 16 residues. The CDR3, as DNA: TGTGCCAGCAGCAAACCAGGGGGCAAGATGAACACTGAAGCTTTCTTT. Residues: CASSKPGGKMNTEAFF.

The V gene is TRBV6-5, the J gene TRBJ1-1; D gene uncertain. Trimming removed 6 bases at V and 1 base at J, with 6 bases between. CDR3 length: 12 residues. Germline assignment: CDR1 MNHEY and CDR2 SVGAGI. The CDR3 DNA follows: TGTGCCAGCAGAAAGGGGAACACTGAAGCTTTCTTT. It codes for CASRKGNTEAFF.

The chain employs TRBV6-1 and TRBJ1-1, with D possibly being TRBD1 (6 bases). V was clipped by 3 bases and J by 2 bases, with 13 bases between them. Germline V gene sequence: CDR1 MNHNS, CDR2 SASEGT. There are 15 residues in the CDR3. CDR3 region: CASSEDSYFNTEAFF. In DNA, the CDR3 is TGTGCCAGCAGTGAGGACAGTTACTTCAACACTGAAGCTTTCTTT.

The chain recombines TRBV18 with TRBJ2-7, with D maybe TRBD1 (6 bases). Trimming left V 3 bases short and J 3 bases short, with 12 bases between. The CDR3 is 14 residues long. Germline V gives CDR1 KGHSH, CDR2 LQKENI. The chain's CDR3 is CASSPPQGIYEQYF. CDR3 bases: TGTGCCAGCTCACCTCCGCAGGGGATCTACGAGCAGTACTTC. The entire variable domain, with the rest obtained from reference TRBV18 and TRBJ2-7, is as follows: NAGVMQNPRHLVRRRGQEARLRCSPMKGHSHVYWYRQLPEEGLKFMVYLQKENIIDESGMPKERFSAEFPKEGPSILRIQQVVRGDSAAYFCASSPPQGIYEQYFGPGTRLTVT.

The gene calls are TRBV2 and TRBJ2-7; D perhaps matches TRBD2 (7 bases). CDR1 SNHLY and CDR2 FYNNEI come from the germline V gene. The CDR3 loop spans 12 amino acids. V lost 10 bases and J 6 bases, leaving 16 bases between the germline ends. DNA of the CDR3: TGTGCCACGGGGGGCCCAGAGAGCGAGCAGTACTTC. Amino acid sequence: CATGGPESEQYF.

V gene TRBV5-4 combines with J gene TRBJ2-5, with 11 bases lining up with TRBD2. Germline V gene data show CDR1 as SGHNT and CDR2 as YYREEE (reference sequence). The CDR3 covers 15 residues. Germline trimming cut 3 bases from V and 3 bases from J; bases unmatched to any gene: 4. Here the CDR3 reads CASSSVAGGEETQYF. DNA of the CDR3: TGTGCCAGCAGCTCCGTAGCGGGGGGGGAAGAGACCCAGTACTTC.

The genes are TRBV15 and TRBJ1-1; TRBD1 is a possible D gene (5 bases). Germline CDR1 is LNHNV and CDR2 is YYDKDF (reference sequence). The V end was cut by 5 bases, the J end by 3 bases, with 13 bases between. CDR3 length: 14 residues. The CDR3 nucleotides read TGTGCCACCAGCCAGAGGGGATTCGACACTGAAGCTTTCTTT. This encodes CATSQRGFDTEAFF.

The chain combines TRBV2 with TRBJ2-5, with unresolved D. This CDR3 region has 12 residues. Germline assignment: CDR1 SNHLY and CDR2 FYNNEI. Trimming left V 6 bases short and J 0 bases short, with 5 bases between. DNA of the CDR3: TGTGCCAGCAGCCGAAACCAAGAGACCCAGTACTTC. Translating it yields CASSRNQETQYF. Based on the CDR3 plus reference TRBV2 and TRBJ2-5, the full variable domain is EPEVTQTPSHQVTQMGQEVILRCVPISNHLYFYWYRQILGQKVEFLVSFYNNEISEKSEIFDDQFSVERPDGSNFTLKIRSTKLEDSAMYFCASSRNQETQYFGPGTRLLVL.

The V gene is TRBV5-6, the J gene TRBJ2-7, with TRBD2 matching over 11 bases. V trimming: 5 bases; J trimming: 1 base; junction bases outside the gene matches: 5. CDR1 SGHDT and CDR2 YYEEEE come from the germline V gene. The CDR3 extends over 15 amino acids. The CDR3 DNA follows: TGTGCCAGCAGGCTACTAGCGGGGGCTTCCTACGAGCAGTACTTC. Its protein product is CASRLLAGASYEQYF.

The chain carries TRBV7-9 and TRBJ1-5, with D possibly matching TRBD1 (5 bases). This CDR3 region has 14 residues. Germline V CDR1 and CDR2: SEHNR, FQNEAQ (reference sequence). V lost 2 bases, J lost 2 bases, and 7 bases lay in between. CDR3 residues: CASSLSTGNQPQHF. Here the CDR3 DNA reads TGTGCCAGCAGCTTATCGACAGGCAATCAGCCCCAGCATTTT.

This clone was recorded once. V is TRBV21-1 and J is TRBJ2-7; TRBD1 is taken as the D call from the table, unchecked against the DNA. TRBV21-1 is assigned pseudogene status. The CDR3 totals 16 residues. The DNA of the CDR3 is TGTGCCAGCAGCAAAGTTGGCAACCACCCCACCTACGAGCAGTACTTC. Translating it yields CASSKVGNHPTYEQYF.

The CDR3 is CASSLAGSVYNEQFF. As DNA, the CDR3 is TGTGCCAGCAGCTTGGCAGGGTCCGTTTACAATGAGCAGTTCTTC. The chain joins TRBV5-6 to TRBJ2-1, with a possible D match to TRBD1 (5 bases). Trimming cost V 0 bases and J 4 bases, with 11 bases left between them. This CDR3 is built from 15 residues. CDR1 SGHDT and CDR2 YYEEEE come from the germline V gene.

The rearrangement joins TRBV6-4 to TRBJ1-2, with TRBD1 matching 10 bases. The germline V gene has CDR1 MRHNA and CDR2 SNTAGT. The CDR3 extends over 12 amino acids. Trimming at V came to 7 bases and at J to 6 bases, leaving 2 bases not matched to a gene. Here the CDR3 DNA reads TGTGCCAGCACGGGACAGGGGAATGGCTACACCTTC. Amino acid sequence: CASTGQGNGYTF.